Listed below are T cell receptor beta chains from one sample, sequenced in a study of vaccination effects on CD4 cells after COVID-19. These receptors are not linked to any known antigen. Sequenced by immunoSEQ multiplex PCR; TCRdb stores in-frame clones only, minus some. Counted here are tens of thousands of clones, over 65% occurring once; the ten biggest clones make up approximately 20%. The sequences come from CD4+ T cells from PBMCs cultured with HCoV-NL63 spike peptides, collected before COVID-19 vaccination. These receptor sequences come from a human donor who received a COVID-19 vaccine. CDR3s include the opening cysteine and the closing phenylalanine or tryptophan. A D gene is named only where the DNA matches it firmly. The size of a clone is reported for some rows only, either as once, few or many, or as a class for expanded clones.

j_call v_call clone_size d_call cdr3_nt cdr3_aa
TRBJ1-2 TRBV19 . . TGTGCCAGTAGCCCTTCCGGCGGCTATGGCTACACCTTC CASSPSGGYGYTF
TRBJ1-4 TRBV5-1 . . TGCGCCAGCAGCTTAGGCGGGTCCCCAGAAAAACTGTTTTTT CASSLGGSPEKLFF
TRBJ2-7 TRBV20-1 . . TGCAGTGCTAGACTCTACGAGCAGTACTTC CSARLYEQYF
TRBJ2-7 TRBV3-1/TRBV3-2 . TRBD2 TGTGCCAGCAGCCCCAGCAGTGCGGGGGGGCCTCATGTTAACGAGCAGTACTTC CASSPSSAGGPHVNEQYF
TRBJ2-2 TRBV7-9 few . TGTGCCAGCAGCTTGACCGGGCCGATAACCGGGGAGCTGTTTTTT CASSLTGPITGELFF
TRBJ1-2 TRBV21-1 . . TGTGCCAGCAGAGAGGGGGGCCAGCCCGCACCCTTAATACCCTATGGCTACACCTTC CASREGGQPAPLIPYGYTF
TRBJ1-1 TRBV20-1 . . TGCAGTGCTAGTGAGGGGCCCTGGGTAGCTTTCTTT CSASEGPWVAFF
TRBJ1-3 TRBV18 few . TGTGCCAGCTCACCGGCAAACTCTGGAAACACCATATATTTT CASSPANSGNTIYF
TRBJ1-1 TRBV5-6 . . TGTGCCAGCAGCTTGGGACCGGCTTCGAACACTGAAGCTTTCTTT CASSLGPASNTEAFF
TRBJ1-5 TRBV25-1 few . TGTGCCAGCAGTGAATCGTCAGGGAACAATCAGCCCCAGCATTTT CASSESSGNNQPQHF
TRBJ1-4 TRBV5-1 few . TGCGCCAGCAGCTTGCTGGGGTTTCGCGAAAAACTGTTTTTT CASSLLGFREKLFF
TRBJ1-1 TRBV9 . . TGTGCCAGCAGCGTAGGGACCGGACTTGAAGCTTTCTTT CASSVGTGLEAFF
TRBJ2-1 TRBV3-1/TRBV3-2 once TRBD2 TGTGCCAGCAGCCGCAATCTCCTAGCGGGGGGGGGCAATGAGCAGTTCTTC CASSRNLLAGGGNEQFF
TRBJ1-3 TRBV9 . . TGTGCCAGCAGCGTTTGGGGGGGAGGAAACACCATATATTTT CASSVWGGGNTIYF
TRBJ2-3 TRBV5-1 . . TGCGCCAGCAGCTTGGTTGGGAGGGGGCCAGATACGCAGTATTTT CASSLVGRGPDTQYF
TRBJ1-1 TRBV18 . . TGTGCCAGCTCCTCTGCAGCGAACACTGAAGCTTTCTTT CASSSAANTEAFF
TRBJ1-2 TRBV2 . . TGTGCCAGCAGTGAAGTCACCCCTAACTATGGCTACACCTTC CASSEVTPNYGYTF
TRBJ1-6 TRBV7-9 . . TGTGCCAGCAGCTCCTTCCCAGGGCAAAATAATTCACCCCTCCACTTT CASSSFPGQNNSPLHF
TRBJ2-1 TRBV6-5 . TRBD2 TGTGCCAGCTCTTCCCCAGCGGGGGGGCTTAATGAGCAGTTCTTC CASSSPAGGLNEQFF
TRBJ1-5 TRBV4-3 . . TGCGCCAGCAGCCGGCATATATTACCAGGGGTGGGACAGCCCCAGCATTTT CASSRHILPGVGQPQHF
TRBJ2-1 TRBV29-1 once . TGCAGCGTTGATAACAGGGTAAGGGGTCAGTTCTTC CSVDNRVRGQFF
TRBJ2-1 TRBV7-8 . . TGTGCCAGCAGCTCCGGGGTGGGGTTCTCCTACAATGAGCAGTTCTTC CASSSGVGFSYNEQFF
TRBJ1-2 TRBV6-5 . . TGTGCCAGCACCCCACCCCAGGGGAATCACTATGGCTACACCTTC CASTPPQGNHYGYTF
TRBJ2-1 TRBV2 . . TGTGCCAGCAGTGAATTTGGCAGCCCCTACAATGAGCAGTTCTTC CASSEFGSPYNEQFF
TRBJ1-2 TRBV29-1 . . TGCAGCGTCGGGGAGGCTTCTGGCTACACCTTC CSVGEASGYTF
TRBJ1-2 TRBV18 . . TGTGCCAGCTCCCAGGGAGTCGGGGGCTACACCTTC CASSQGVGGYTF
TRBJ1-5 TRBV28 . . TGTGCCAGCAATATGGGGGGGGTCGGGGTATATAGCAATCAGCCCCAGCATTTT CASNMGGVGVYSNQPQHF
TRBJ2-2 TRBV19 . . TGTGCCAGTGCCGGTAAACCGGGACAGAACACCGGGGAGCTGTTTTTT CASAGKPGQNTGELFF
TRBJ1-2 TRBV28 few . TGTGCCAGCAGTTCGGTTTTTTATGGCTACACCTTC CASSSVFYGYTF
TRBJ2-3 TRBV30 . . TGTGCCTGGAGTCTTACCCGCCGGACAGCCCCCCGCACAGATACGCAGTATTTT CAWSLTRRTAPRTDTQYF
TRBJ2-1 TRBV5-4 . TRBD2 TGTGCCAGCAGCCCTGGACTAGCGGCTTTGGACAATGAGCAGTTCTTC CASSPGLAALDNEQFF
TRBJ2-7 TRBV20-1 . . TGCAGTGCTGGACTTTACGAGCAGTACTTC CSAGLYEQYF
TRBJ1-3 TRBV5-4 . TRBD1 TGTGCCAGCAGCTTGTGGGGACAGAGCTCTGGAAACACCATATATTTT CASSLWGQSSGNTIYF
TRBJ2-1 TRBV5-1 . TRBD2 TGCGCCAGCAGCTACGGGGGGGGATCCTACAATGAGCAGTTCTTC CASSYGGGSYNEQFF
TRBJ2-7 TRBV5-7 . . TGTGCCAGCAGCTCACAATGGGACTCCTACGAGCAGTACTTC CASSSQWDSYEQYF
TRBJ2-3 TRBV9 . . TGTGCCAGCAGCGACGGGACTAGCACAGATACGCAGTATTTT CASSDGTSTDTQYF
TRBJ1-1 TRBV6-5 . TRBD1 TGTGCCAGCAGCTCGTGGACAGGGGGCAAGACTGAAGCTTTCTTT CASSSWTGGKTEAFF
TRBJ1-6 TRBV3-1/TRBV3-2 . . TGTGCCAGCACCTTGAAGGGGGGGCGGAATTCACCCCTCCACTTT CASTLKGGRNSPLHF
TRBJ2-3 TRBV2 . . TGTGCCAGCAGTGCTGAACTCACAGATACGCAGTATTTT CASSAELTDTQYF
TRBJ1-1 TRBV19 . . TGTGCCAGTAGTCCCCGGGGTTCAGGGCCCACTGAAGCTTTCTTT CASSPRGSGPTEAFF
TRBJ2-4 TRBV9 . TRBD2 TGTGCCAGCAGCCCAACCGGGACTAGCGGGGGGAAAAACATTCAGTACTTC CASSPTGTSGGKNIQYF
TRBJ1-2 TRBV18 . TRBD1 TGTGCCAGCTCACAGGGGACAGATAACTATGGCTACACCTTC CASSQGTDNYGYTF
TRBJ2-3 TRBV5-3 . . TGTGCCAGAAGCTCTACTTGGGAGAGAGATACGCAGTATTTT CARSSTWERDTQYF
TRBJ2-2 TRBV7-7 . . TGTGCTAGCAGCTTATCCTACGGGAACACCGGGGAGCTGTTTTTT CASSLSYGNTGELFF
TRBJ2-1 TRBV9 once . TGTGCCAGCAGCGCATCATCTAGGAGCTCCTACAATGAGCAGTTCTTC CASSASSRSSYNEQFF
TRBJ1-6 TRBV11-1 few . TGTGCCAGCAGCTCCGGTATTGGGGCCGTGAATTCACCCCTCCACTTT CASSSGIGAVNSPLHF
TRBJ1-2 TRBV7-2 . . TGTGCCAGCAGCTTAGCGGAGGGGTATGGCTACACCTTC CASSLAEGYGYTF
TRBJ1-1 TRBV3-1/TRBV3-2 . . TGTGCCAGCAGCCAAGGGGTTGCCACTGAAGCTTTCTTT CASSQGVATEAFF